This T cell receptor (beta chain) came from a study of blood T cell repertoires in COVID-19. Turning to the study itself: Sites in the United States, Italy and Spain provided acute and convalescent COVID-19 samples. Sample material is recorded as cDNA or gDNA derived from T cells, B-cell-depleted T cells, or PBMCs.

Study processing details: The assay estimated nucleated cells by amplifying reference gene primers. Sequencing used immunoSEQ multiplex PCR; TCRdb keeps in-frame clones, though not all of them. V and J calls and clone size are given by that table; D and trimming were obtained from the DNA. In the table there are 100,000 to 120,000 clones, nearly 90% of which are singletons. Trimming removed 8 bases from V and 1 base from J, with 8 bases in between. Germline V gene sequence: CDR1 MDHEN, CDR2 SYDVKM. The CDR3 length is 12 residues. The TCR was taken from a human donor in a cohort sampled during active COVID-19. The sample taken for sequencing was peripheral blood. The chain has TRBV28 and TRBJ1-1, with D possibly matching TRBD1 (5 bases). The CDR3 is CASFTGNTEAFF. In DNA form, the CDR3 reads TGTGCCAGCTTTACAGGGAACACTGAAGCTTTCTTT.